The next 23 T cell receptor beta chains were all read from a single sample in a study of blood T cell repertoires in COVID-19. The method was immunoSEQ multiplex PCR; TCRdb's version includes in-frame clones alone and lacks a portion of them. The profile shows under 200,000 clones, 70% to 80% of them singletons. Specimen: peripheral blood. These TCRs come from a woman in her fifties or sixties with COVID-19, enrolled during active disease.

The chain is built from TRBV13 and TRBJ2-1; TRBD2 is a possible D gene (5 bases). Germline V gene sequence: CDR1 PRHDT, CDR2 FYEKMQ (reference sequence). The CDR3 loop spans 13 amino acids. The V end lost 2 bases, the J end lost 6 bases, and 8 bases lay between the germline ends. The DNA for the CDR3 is TGTGCCAGCAGCTTAAGGACTGGCAATGAGCAGTTCTTC. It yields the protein CASSLRTGNEQFF. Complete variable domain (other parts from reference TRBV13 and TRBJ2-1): AAGVIQSPRHLIKEKRETATLKCYPIPRHDTVYWYQQGPGQDPQFLISFYEKMQSDKGSIPDRFSAQQFSDYHSELNMSSLELGDSALYFCASSLRTGNEQFFGPGTRLTVL.

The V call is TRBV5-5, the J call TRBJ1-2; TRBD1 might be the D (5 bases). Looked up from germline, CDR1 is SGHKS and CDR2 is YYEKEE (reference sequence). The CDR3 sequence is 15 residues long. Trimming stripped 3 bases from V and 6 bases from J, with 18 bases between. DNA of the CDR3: TGTGCCAGCAGCTGGGCCCCGGGGGGAAGGGATGGCTACACCTTC. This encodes CASSWAPGGRDGYTF.

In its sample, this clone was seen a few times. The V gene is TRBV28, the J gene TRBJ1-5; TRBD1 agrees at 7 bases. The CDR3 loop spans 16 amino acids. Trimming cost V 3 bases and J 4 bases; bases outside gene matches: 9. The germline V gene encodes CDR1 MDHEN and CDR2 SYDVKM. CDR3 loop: CASSLFTGERNQPQHF. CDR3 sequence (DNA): TGTGCCAGCAGTTTGTTTACAGGGGAAAGAAATCAGCCCCAGCATTTT.

In nucleotides, the CDR3 is TGTGCCAGCACGGGGCCCCGCGGGGGGCCCTACAATGAGCAGTTCTTC. Encoded protein: CASTGPRGGPYNEQFF. V is TRBV19 and J is TRBJ2-1; TRBD2 agrees at 8 bases. The germline V gene has CDR1 LNHDA and CDR2 SQIVND (reference sequence). The CDR3 totals 16 residues. The J segment lost 2 bases and the V segment lost 9 bases, leaving 12 bases of the junction unmatched.

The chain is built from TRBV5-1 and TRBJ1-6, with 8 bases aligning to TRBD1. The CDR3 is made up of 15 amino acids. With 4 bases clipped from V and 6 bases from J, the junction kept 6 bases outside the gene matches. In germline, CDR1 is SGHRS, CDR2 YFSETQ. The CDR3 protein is CASSAPGQVNSPLHF. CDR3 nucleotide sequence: TGCGCCAGCAGCGCTCCGGGACAGGTTAATTCACCCCTCCACTTT.

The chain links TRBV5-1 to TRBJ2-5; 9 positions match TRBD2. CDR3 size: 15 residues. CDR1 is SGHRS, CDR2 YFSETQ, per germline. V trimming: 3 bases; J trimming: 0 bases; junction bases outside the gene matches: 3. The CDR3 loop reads CASSSERGDQETQYF. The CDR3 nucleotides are TGCGCCAGCAGCTCCGAGCGGGGGGACCAAGAGACCCAGTACTTC. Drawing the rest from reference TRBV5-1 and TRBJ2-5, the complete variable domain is KAGVTQTPRYLIKTRGQQVTLSCSPISGHRSVSWYQQTPGQGLQFLFEYFSETQRNKGNFPGRFSGRQFSNSRSEMNVSTLELGDSALYLCASSSERGDQETQYFGPGTRLLVL.

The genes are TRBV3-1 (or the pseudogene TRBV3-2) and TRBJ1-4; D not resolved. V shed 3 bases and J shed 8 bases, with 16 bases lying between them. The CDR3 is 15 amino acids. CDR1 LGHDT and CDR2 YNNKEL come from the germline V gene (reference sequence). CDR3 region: CASSHSGGRREKLFF. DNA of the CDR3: TGTGCCAGCAGCCATTCGGGAGGGCGTAGAGAAAAACTGTTTTTT.

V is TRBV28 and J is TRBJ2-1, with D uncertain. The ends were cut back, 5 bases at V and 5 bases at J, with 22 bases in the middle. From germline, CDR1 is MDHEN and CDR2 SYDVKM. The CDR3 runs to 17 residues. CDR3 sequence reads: CASSPLSLVTPHNEQFF. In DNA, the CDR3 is TGTGCCAGCAGTCCCTTAAGCCTAGTCACCCCGCACAATGAGCAGTTCTTC.

The CDR3 nucleotides read TGTGCCAGCAGCTTTCCACTCTGTCGGACATGCGACTCCTACGAGCAGTACTTC. Translated, it gives CASSFPLCRTCDSYEQYF. The rearrangement links TRBV12-1 to TRBJ2-7; the table calls TRBD1, which could not be checked here. TRBV12-1 is shown as a pseudogene. This CDR3 contains 18 residues.

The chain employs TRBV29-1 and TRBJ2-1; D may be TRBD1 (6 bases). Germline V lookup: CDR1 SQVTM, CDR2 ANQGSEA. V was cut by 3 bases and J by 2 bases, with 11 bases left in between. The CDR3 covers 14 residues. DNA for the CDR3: TGCAGCGTTGAGGGGGCGGGCGCCTACAATGAGCAGTTCTTC. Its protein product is CSVEGAGAYNEQFF.

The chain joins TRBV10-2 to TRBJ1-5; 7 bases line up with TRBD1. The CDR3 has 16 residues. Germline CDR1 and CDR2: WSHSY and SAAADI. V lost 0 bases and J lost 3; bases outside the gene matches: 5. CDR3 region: CASSESGRGTNQPQHF. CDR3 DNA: TGCGCCAGCAGTGAGTCTGGCAGGGGGACCAATCAGCCCCAGCATTTT.

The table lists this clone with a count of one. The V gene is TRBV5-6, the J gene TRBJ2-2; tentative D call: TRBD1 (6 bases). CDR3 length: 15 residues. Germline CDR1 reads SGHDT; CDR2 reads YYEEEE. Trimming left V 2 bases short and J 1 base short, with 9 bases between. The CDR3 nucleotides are TGTGCCAGCAGCTTTTACAGGGTGAACACCGGGGAGCTGTTTTTT. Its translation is CASSFYRVNTGELFF.

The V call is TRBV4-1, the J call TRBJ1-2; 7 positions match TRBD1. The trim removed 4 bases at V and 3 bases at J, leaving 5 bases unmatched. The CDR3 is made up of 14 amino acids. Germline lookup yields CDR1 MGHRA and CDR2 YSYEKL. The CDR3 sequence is CASSPTGVDYGYTF. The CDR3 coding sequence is TGCGCCAGCAGCCCCACAGGGGTTGACTATGGCTACACCTTC.

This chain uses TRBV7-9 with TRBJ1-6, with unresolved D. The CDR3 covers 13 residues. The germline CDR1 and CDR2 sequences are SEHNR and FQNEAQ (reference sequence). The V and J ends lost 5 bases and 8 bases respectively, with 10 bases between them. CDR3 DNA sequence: TGTGCCAGCAGCATCGATGGCCATTCACCCCTCCACTTT. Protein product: CASSIDGHSPLHF.

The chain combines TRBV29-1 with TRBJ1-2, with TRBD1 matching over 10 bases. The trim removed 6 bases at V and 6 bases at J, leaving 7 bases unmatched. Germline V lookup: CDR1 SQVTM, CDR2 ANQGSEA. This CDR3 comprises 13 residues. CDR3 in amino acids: CSVAGTGVDGYTF. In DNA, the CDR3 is TGCAGCGTAGCAGGGACAGGGGTGGATGGCTACACCTTC.

CDR3 region: CASSLVQAYGYTF. CDR3 DNA: TGTGCCAGCAGTTTAGTACAGGCCTATGGCTACACCTTC. The chain recombines TRBV28 with TRBJ1-2, with TRBD1 as a possible D gene (5 bases). The CDR3 runs to 13 residues. The germline V and J ends were trimmed by 2 bases and 4 bases, with 8 bases remaining between them. Germline values: CDR1 MDHEN, CDR2 SYDVKM.

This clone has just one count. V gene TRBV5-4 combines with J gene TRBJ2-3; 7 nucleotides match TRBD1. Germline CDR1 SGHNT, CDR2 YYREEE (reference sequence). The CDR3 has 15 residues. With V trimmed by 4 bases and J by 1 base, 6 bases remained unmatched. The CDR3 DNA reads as TGTGCCAGCAGCCCCGACAGGGCCCGCACAGATACGCAGTATTTT. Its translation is CASSPDRARTDTQYF.

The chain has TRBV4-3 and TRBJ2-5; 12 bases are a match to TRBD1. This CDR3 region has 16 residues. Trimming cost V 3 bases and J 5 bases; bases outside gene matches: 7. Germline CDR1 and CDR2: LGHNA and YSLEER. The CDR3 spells CASSQWGQGARETQYF. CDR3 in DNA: TGCGCCAGCAGCCAGTGGGGACAGGGGGCCCGGGAGACCCAGTACTTC.

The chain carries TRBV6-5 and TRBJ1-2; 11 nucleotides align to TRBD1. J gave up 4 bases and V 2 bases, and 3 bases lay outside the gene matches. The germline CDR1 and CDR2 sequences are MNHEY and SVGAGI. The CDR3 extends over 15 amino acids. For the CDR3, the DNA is TGTGCCAGCAGTTACCAAGGACAGGGGGCCTATGGCTACACCTTC. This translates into CASSYQGQGAYGYTF.

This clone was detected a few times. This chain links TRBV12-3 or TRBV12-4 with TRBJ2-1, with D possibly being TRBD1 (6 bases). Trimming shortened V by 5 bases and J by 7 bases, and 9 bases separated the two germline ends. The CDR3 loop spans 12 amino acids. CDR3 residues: CASSPGTNEQFF. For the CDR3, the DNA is TGTGCCAGCAGTCCCGGGACAAATGAGCAGTTCTTC.

CDR3: CASSYSQGLSNYGYTF. Here the CDR3 DNA reads TGTGCCAGCAGTTACTCACAGGGGTTATCTAACTATGGCTACACCTTC. This chain joins TRBV6-5 and TRBJ1-2, with TRBD1 identical over 7 bases. The J segment lost 0 bases and the V segment lost 0 bases, leaving 4 bases of the junction unmatched. The CDR3 has 16 residues. CDR1 MNHEY and CDR2 SVGAGI come from the germline V gene.

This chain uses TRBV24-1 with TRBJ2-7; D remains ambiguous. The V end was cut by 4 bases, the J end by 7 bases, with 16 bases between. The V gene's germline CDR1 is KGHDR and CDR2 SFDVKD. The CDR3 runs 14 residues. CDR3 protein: CATSDPKATEEQYF. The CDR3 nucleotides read TGTGCCACCAGTGACCCTAAGGCGACGGAGGAGCAGTACTTC.

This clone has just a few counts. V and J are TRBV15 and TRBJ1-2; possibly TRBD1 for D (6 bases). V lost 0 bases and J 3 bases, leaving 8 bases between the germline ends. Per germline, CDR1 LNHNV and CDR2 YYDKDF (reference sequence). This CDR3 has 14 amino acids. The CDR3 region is CATSRDKGDYGYTF. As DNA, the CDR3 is TGTGCCACCAGCAGAGATAAGGGGGACTATGGCTACACCTTC.